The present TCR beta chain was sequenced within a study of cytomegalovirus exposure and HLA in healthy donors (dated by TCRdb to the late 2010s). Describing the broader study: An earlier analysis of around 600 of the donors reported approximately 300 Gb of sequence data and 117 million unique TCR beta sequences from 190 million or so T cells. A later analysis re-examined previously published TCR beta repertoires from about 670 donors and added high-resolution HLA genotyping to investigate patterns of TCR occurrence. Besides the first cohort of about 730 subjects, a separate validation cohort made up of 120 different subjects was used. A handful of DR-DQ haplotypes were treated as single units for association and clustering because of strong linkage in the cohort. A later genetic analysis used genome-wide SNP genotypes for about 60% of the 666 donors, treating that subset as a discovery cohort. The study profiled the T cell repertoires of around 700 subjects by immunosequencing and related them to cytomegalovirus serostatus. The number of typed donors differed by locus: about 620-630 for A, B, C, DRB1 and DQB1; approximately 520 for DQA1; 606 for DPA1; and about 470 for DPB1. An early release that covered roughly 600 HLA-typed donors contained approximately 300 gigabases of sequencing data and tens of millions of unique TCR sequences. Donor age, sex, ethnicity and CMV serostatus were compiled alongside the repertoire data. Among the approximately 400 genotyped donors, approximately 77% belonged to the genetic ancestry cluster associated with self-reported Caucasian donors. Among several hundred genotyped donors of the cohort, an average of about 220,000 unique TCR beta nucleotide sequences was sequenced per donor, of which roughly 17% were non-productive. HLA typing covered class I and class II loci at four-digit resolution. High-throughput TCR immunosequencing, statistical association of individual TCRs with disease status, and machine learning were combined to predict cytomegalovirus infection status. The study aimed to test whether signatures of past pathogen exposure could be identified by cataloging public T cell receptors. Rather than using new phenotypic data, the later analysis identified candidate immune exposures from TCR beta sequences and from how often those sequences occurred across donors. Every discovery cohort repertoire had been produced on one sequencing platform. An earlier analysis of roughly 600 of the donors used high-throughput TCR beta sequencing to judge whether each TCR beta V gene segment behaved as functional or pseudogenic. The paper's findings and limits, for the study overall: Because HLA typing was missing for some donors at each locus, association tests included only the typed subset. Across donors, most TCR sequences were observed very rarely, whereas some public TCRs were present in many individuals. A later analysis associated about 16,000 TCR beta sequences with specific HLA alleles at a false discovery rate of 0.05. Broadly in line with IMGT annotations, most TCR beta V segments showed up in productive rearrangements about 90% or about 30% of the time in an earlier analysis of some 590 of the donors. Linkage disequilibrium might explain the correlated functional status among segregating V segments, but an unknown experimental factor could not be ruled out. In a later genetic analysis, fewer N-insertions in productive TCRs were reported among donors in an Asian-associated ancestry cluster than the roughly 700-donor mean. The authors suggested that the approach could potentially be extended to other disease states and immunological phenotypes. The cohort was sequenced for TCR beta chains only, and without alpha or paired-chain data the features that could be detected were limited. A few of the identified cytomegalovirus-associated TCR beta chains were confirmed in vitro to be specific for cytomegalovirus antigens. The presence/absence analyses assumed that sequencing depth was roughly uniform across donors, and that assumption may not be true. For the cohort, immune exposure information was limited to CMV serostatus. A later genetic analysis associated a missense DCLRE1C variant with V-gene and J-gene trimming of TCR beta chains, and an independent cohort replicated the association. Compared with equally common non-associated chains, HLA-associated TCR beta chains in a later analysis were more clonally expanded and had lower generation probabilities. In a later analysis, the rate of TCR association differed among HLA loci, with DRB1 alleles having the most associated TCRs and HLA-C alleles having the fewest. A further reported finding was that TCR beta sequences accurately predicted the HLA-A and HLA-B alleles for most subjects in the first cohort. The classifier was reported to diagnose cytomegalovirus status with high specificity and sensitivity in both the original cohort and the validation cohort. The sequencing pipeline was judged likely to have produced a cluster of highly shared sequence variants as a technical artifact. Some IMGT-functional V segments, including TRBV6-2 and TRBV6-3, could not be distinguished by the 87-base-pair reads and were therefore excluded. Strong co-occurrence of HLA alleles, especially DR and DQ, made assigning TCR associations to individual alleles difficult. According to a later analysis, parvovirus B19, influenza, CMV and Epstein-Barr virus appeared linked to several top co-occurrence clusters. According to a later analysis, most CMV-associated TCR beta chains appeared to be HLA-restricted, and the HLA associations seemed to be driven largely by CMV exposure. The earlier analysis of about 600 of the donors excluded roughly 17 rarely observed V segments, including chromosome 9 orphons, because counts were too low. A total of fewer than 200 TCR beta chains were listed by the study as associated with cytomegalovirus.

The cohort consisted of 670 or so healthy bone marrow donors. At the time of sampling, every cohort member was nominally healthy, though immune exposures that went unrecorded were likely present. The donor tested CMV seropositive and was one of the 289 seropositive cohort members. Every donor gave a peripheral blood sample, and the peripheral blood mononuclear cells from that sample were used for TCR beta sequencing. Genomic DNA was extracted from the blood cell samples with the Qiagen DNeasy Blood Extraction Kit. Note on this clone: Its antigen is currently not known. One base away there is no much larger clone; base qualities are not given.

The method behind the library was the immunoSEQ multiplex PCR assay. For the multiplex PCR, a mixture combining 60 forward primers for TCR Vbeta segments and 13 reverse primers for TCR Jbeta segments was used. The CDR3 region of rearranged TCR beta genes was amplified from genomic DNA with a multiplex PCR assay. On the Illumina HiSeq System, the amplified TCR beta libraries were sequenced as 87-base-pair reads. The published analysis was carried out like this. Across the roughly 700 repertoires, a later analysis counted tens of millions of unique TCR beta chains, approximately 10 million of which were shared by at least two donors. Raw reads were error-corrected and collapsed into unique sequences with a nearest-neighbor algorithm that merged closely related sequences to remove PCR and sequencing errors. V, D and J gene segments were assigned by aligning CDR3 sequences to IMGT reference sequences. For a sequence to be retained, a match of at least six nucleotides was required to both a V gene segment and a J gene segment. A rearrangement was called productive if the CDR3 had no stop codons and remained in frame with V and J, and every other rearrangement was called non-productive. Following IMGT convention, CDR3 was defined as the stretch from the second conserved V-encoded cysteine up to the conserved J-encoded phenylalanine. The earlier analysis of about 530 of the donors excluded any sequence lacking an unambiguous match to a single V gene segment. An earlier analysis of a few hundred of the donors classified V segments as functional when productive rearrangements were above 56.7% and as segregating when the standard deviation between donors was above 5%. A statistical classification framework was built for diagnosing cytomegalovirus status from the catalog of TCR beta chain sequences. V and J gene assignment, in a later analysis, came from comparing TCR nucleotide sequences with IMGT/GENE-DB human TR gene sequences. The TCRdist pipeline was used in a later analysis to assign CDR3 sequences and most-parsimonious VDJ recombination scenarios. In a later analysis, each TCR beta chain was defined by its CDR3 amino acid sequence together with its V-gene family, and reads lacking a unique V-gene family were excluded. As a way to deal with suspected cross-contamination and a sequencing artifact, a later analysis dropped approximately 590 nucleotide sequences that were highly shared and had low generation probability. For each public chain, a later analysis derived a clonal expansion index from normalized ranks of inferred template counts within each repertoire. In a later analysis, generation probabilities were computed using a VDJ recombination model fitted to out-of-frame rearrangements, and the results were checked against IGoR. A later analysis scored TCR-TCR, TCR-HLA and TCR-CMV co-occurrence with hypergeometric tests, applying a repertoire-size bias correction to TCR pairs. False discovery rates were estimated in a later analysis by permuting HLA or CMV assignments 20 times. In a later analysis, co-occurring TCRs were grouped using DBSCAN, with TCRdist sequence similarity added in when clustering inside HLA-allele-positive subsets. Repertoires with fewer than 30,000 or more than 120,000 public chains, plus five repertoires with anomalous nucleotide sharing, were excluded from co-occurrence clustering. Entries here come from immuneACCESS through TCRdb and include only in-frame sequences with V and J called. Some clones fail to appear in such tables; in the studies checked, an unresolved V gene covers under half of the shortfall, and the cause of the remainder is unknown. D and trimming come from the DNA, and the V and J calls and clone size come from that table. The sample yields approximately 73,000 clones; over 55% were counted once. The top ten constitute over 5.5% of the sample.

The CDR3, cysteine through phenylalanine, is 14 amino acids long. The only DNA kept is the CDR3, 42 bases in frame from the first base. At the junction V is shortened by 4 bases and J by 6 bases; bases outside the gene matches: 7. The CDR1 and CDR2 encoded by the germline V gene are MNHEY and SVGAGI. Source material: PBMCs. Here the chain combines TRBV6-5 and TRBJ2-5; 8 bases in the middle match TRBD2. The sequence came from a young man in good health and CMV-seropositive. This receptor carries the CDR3 CASSSPGLAKTQYF. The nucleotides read TGTGCCAGCAGTTCTCCCGGACTAGCAAAGACCCAGTACTTC.